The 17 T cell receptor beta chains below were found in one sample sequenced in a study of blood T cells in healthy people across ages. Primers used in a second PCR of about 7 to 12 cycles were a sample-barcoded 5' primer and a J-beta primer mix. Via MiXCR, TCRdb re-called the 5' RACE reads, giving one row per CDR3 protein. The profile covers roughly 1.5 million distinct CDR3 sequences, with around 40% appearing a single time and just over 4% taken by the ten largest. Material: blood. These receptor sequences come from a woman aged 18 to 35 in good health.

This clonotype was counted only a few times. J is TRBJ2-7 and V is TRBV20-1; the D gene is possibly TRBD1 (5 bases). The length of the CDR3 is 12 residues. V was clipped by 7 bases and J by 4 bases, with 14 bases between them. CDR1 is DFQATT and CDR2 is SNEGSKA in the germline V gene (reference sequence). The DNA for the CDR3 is TGCAGTGTCGGCCCAGGGTCGTACGAGCAGTACTTC. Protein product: CSVGPGSYEQYF.

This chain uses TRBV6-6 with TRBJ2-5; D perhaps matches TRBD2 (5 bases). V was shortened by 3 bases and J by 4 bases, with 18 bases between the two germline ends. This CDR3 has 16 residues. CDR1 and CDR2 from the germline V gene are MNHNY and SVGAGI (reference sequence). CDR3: CASSYGPLVNGETQYF. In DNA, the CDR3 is TGTGCCAGCAGTTATGGGCCACTAGTAAACGGAGAGACCCAGTACTTC.

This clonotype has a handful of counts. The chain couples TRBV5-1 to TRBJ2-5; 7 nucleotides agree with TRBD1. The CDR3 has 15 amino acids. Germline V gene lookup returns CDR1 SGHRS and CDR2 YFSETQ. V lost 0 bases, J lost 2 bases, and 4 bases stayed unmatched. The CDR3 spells CASSLVDRTQETQYF. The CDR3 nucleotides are TGCGCCAGCAGCTTGGTGGACAGGACACAAGAGACCCAGTACTTC.

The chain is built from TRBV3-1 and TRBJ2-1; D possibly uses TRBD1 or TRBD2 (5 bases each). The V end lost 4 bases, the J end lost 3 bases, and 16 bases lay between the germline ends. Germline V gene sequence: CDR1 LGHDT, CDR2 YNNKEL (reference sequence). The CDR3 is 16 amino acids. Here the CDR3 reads CASSRVYGAGYNEQFF. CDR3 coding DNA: TGTGCCAGCAGCCGGGTATACGGGGCAGGCTACAATGAGCAGTTCTTC.

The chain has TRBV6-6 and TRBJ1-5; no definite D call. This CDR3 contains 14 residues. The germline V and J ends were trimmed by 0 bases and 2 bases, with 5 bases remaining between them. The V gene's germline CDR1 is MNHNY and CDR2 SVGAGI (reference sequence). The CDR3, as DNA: TGTGCCAGCAGTTACTCGAATGGCAATCAGCCCCAGCATTTT. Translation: CASSYSNGNQPQHF.

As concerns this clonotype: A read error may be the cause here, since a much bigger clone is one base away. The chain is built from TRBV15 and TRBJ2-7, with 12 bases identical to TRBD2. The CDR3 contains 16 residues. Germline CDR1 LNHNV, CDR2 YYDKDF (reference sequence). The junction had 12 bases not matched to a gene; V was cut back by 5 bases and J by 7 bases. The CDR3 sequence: CATSPKTSGGPDEQYF. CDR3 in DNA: TGTGCCACCAGCCCAAAGACTAGCGGGGGCCCGGATGAGCAGTACTTC.

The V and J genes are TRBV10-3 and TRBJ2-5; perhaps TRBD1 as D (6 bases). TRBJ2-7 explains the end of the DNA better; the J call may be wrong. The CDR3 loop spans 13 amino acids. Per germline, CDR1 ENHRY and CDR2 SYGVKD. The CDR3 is CAIGKAGTSEQYF. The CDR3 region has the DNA TGTGCCATCGGTAAGGCAGGGACATCCGAGCAGTACTTC.

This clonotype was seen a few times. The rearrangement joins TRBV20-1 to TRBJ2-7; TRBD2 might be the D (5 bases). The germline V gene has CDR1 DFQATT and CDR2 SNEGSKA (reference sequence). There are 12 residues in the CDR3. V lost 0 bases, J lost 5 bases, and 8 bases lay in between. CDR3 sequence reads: CSARDLAHEQYF. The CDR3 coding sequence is TGCAGTGCTAGAGATCTAGCACACGAGCAGTACTTC.

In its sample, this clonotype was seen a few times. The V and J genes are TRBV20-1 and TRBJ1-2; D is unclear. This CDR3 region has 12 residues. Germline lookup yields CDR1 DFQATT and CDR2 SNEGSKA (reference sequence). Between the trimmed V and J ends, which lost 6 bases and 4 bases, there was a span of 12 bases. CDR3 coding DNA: TGCAGTGCCAGGACCTGGGTCTATGGCTACACCTTC. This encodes CSARTWVYGYTF.

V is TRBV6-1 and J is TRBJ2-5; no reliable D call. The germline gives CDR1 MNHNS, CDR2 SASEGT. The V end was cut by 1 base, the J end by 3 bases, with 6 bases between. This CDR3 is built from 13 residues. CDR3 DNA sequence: TGTGCCAGCAGTGAAGTCGAGGAAGAGACCCAGTACTTC. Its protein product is CASSEVEEETQYF.

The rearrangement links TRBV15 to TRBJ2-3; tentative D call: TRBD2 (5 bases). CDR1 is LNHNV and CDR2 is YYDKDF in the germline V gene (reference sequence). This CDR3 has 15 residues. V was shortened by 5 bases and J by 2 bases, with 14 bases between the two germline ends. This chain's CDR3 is CATSPVGEYTDTQYF. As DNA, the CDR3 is TGTGCCACCAGCCCTGTCGGGGAATACACAGATACGCAGTATTTT.

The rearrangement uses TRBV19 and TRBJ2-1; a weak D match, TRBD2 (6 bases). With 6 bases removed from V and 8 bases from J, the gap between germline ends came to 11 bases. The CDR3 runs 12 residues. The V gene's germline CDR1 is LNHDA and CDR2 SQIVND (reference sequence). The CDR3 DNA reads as TGTGCCAGTAGGGAGGGGTGGGATGAGCAGTTCTTC. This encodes CASREGWDEQFF.

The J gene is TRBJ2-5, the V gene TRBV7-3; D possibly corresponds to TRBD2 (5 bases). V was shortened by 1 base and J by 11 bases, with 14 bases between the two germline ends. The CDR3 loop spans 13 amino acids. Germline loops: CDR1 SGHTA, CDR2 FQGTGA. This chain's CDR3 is CASSLIGLHEQYF. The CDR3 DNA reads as TGTGCCAGCAGCTTAATCGGACTCCATGAGCAGTACTTC.

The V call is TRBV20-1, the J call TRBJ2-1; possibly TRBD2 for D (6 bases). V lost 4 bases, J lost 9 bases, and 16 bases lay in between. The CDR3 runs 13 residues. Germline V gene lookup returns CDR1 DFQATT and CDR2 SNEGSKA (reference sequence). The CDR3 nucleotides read TGCAGTGCTAAAGGTTCGGGACTCAGTGAGCAGTTCTTC. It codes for CSAKGSGLSEQFF.

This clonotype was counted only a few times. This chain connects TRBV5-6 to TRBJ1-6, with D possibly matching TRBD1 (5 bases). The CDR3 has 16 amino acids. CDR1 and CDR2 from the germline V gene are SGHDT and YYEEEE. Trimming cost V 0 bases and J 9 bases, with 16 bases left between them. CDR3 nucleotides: TGTGCCAGCAGCTTGGTGAGGGACGGTTACGGTTCACCCCTCCACTTT. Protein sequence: CASSLVRDGYGSPLHF.

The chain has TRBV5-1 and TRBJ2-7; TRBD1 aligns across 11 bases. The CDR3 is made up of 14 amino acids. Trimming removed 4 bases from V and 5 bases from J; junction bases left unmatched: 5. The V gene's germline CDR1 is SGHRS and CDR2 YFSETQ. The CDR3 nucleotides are TGCGCCAGCAGCAGCCGGACAGGGGGCGACGAGCAGTACTTC. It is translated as CASSSRTGGDEQYF.

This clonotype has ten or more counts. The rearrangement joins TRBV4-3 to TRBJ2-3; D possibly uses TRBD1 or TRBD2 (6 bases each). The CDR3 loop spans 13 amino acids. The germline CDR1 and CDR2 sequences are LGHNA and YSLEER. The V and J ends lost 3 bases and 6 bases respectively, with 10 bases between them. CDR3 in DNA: TGCGCCAGCAGCCAGGGGGGCCTTGATACGCAGTATTTT. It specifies CASSQGGLDTQYF.